Below are 10 T cell receptor beta chains sequenced from a single sample in a study of esophageal squamous cell carcinoma under preoperative chemotherapy (dated by TCRdb to 2016 to 2019). Library method: PCR. For sequencing, a HiSeq X Ten was employed. TCRdb itself trimmed the public reads at Q25 with fastp, ran MiXCR and retained productive beta chains. Records with the same CDR3 protein are collapsed into one entry carrying the most frequent genes and DNA. The sample table shows 34,000 or so distinct CDR3 sequences, and under 60% are seen once. The ten largest clones add up to roughly 25% of the sample. The intended sense of this specimen's time point label: after preoperative PTX-NDP chemotherapy. Collection took place from a patient given preoperative chemotherapy. The receptors here all came from a human donor with esophageal squamous cell carcinoma. The donor label of this sample is uncertain.

This clonotype was recorded a few times. The chain joins TRBV12-3 or TRBV12-4 to TRBJ2-5; 9 positions agree with TRBD2. This CDR3 has 15 amino acids. Trimming cost V 7 bases and J 4 bases; bases outside gene matches: 10. The CDR3 reads CASNAGGQGGETQYF. CDR3 bases: TGTGCCAGCAATGCGGGAGGGCAGGGAGGAGAGACCCAGTACTTC.

This clonotype was observed many times. The chain uses TRBV7-8 and TRBJ2-2, with unresolved D. CDR3 length: 14 amino acids. V lost 5 bases to trimming and J lost 2 bases, with 9 bases between them. Germline CDR1 and CDR2: SGHVS and FQNEAQ. In DNA form, the CDR3 reads TGTGCCAGCAGCCTTGACGGCAACACCGGGGAGCTGTTTTTT. Encoded protein: CASSLDGNTGELFF.

This clonotype was seen ten or more times. This sequence may be a read error, since a much larger clone differs from it by one base. The chain is built from TRBV25-1 and TRBJ2-5, with 10 bases that match TRBD2. CDR3 size: 15 residues. With V trimmed by 5 bases and J by 11 bases, 14 bases remained unmatched. Germline CDR1 MGHDK, CDR2 SYGVNS. Written as DNA, the CDR3 is TGTGCCAGCAGTACCGGAGCGGGGGGGGGGAATGAGCAGTACTTC. This encodes CASSTGAGGGNEQYF.

The V and J genes are TRBV6-2 or TRBV6-3 and TRBJ1-1, with D possibly matching TRBD1 (6 bases). There are 14 residues in the CDR3. V was trimmed by 4 bases and J by 2 bases, leaving 11 bases between them. The germline gives CDR1 MNHEY, CDR2 SVGEGT. CDR3 sequence reads: CASSSGGLNTEAFF. The CDR3 DNA sequence: TGTGCCAGCAGTTCGGGGGGCCTAAACACTGAAGCTTTCTTT.

The chain combines TRBV7-2 with TRBJ2-2, with a weak D call TRBD1 (6 bases). Trimming cost V 3 bases and J 13 bases, with 27 bases left between them. This CDR3 has 17 amino acids. Germline V gene lookup returns CDR1 SGHTA and CDR2 FQGNSA. The CDR3 DNA reads TGTGCCAGCAGCTTGGGGGCCGGGACCCTAAAATCCGAGACGCTGTTTTTT. The encoded protein is CASSLGAGTLKSETLFF. Together with reference TRBV7-2 and TRBJ2-2, the CDR3 gives the full variable domain: GAGVSQSPSNKVTEKGKDVELRCDPISGHTALYWYRQSLGQGLEFLIYFQGNSAPDKSGLPSDRFSAERTGGSVSTLTIQRTQQEDSAVYLCASSLGAGTLKSETLFFGEGSRLTVL.

About this clonotype itself: At one of its ends the junction is not consistent with the germline gene, which may arise from a read error. This chain connects TRBV6-5 to TRBJ2-1; D call uncertain. The assigned J gene may be wrong: the sequence end matches TRBJ2-7 better. The germline CDR1 and CDR2 sequences are MNHEY and SVGAGI. The CDR3 length is 14 residues. CDR3 region: CAGSYGALSSEQYF. The CDR3 nucleotides are TGTGCCGGCAGTTATGGAGCCCTGTCAAGCGAGCAGTACTTC.

V gene TRBV7-2 combines with J gene TRBJ2-2; D perhaps matches TRBD1 (8 bases). Trimming removed 5 bases from V and 4 bases from J, with 11 bases in between. Germline V lookup: CDR1 SGHTA, CDR2 FQGNSA. This CDR3 is 14 amino acids long. In DNA form, the CDR3 reads TGTGCCAGCAGCACAGGGGGGGTCACCGGGGAGCTGTTTTTT. Protein sequence: CASSTGGVTGELFF.

Notes on this clonotype: At one end the junction does not follow the germline gene, possibly because of a read error. This chain connects TRBV7-8 to TRBJ2-3; TRBD1 is a possible D gene (6 bases). Near its end, the DNA agrees better with TRBJ2-4, so the J call may be wrong. Germline CDR1 reads SGHVS; CDR2 reads FQNEAQ. CDR3 length equals 16 residues. CDR3 sequence reads: CASSNLGVGAGNTQYF. CDR3 DNA sequence: TGTGCCAGCAGCAACCTGGGGGTGGGGGCCGGAAACACTCAGTACTTC.

This clonotype was found many times. The V and J genes are TRBV7-6 and TRBJ2-1, with D perhaps being TRBD1 or TRBD2 (5 bases each). CDR3 size: 11 residues. The V end lost 5 bases, the J end lost 9 bases, and 8 bases lay between the germline ends. Germline lookup yields CDR1 SGHVS and CDR2 FNYEAQ. The CDR3 spells CASSRGLEQFF. The DNA for the CDR3 is TGTGCCAGCAGCCGGGGCCTTGAGCAGTTCTTC.

This clonotype came up a few times. The chain has TRBV5-6 and TRBJ2-3; D not certain. Germline loops: CDR1 SGHDT, CDR2 YYEEEE. There are 14 residues in the CDR3. V was trimmed by 0 bases and J by 6 bases, leaving 11 bases between them. The CDR3 nucleotides are TGTGCCAGCAGCTTGGGCTCGGTCTCCGATACGCAGTATTTT. The encoded protein is CASSLGSVSDTQYF.